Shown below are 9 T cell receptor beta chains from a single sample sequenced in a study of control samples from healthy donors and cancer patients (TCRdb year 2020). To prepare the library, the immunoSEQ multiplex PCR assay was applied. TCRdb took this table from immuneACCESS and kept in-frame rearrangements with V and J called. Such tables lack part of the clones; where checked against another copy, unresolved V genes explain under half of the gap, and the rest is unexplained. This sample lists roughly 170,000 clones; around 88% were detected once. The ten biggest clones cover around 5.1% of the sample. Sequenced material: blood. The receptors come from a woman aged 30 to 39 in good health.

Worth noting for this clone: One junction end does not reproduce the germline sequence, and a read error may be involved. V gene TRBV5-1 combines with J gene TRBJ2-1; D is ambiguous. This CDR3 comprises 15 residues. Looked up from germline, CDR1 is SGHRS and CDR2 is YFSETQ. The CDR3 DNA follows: TGCGCCAGCAGCTTGGGGTATGCCGCCTCTAATGAACAGTTCTTC. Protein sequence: CASSLGYAASNEQFF.

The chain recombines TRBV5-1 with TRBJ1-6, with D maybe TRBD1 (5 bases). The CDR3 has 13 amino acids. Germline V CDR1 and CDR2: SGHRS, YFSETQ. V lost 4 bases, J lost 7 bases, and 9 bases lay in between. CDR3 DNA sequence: TGCGCCAGCAGCGAGGGACGGAATTCACCCCTCCACTTT. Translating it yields CASSEGRNSPLHF.

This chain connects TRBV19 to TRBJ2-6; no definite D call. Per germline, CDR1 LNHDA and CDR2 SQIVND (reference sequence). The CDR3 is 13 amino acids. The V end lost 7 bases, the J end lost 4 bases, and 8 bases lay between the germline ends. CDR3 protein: CASISPGANVLTF. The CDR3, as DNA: TGTGCCAGTATAAGTCCCGGGGCCAACGTCCTGACTTTC.

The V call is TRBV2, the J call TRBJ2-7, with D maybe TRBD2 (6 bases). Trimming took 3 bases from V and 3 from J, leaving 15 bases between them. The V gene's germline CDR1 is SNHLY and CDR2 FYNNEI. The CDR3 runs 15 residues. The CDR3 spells CASSDGSVGYYEQYF. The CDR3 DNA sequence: TGTGCCAGCAGTGACGGGAGCGTGGGATACTACGAGCAGTACTTC.

In DNA, the CDR3 is TGCAGTGCCGTACATGACTATGGCTACACCTTC. Residues: CSAVHDYGYTF. V is TRBV20-1 and J is TRBJ1-2; D gene uncertain. In germline, CDR1 is DFQATT, CDR2 SNEGSKA (reference sequence). The ends were cut back, 6 bases at V and 3 bases at J, with 8 bases in the middle. The CDR3 has 11 amino acids.

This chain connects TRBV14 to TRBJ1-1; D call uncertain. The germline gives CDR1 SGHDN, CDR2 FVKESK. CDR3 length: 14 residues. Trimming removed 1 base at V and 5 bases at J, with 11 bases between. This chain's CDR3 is CASSQGVIGTEAFF. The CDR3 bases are TGTGCCAGCAGCCAAGGTGTTATTGGGACTGAAGCTTTCTTT.

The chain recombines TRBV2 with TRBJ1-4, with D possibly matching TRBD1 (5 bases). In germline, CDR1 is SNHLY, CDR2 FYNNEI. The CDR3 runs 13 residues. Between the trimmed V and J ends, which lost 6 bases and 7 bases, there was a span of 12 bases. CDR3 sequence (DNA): TGTGCCAGCAGAATACAGGTGATTGAAAAACTGTTTTTT. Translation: CASRIQVIEKLFF.

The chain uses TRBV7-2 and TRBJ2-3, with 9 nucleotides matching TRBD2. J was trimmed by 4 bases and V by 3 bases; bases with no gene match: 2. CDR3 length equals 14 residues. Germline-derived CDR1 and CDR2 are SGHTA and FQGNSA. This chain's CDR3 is CASSFSGSSDTQYF. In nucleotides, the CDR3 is TGTGCCAGCAGCTTTAGCGGGAGTTCAGATACGCAGTATTTT.

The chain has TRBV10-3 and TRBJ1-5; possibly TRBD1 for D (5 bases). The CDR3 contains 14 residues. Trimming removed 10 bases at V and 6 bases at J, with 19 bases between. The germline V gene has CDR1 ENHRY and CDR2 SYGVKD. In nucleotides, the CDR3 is TGTGCCAACGGGGATTTGGGGGTCGGTCAGCCCCAGCATTTT. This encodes CANGDLGVGQPQHF.